The 18 T cell receptor beta chains listed next were all sequenced from one sample in a study of T cell repertoires in cytomegalovirus infection. TCRdb re-derived calls from the reads in MiXCR, one entry per CDR3 protein. The top ten clones hold about a sixth of a sample with more than 140,000 distinct CDR3 sequences, 6.5% of them seen once. The sample comprised PBMCs. Every receptor here comes from a human donor in good health (CMV status not recorded). Some clones in this sample may be carry-over from other donors' samples.

This clonotype was counted many times. This rearrangement joins TRBV29-1 to TRBJ2-2; D might be TRBD1 (6 bases). The ends were cut back, 7 bases at V and 1 base at J, with 13 bases in the middle. Germline loops: CDR1 SQVTM, CDR2 ANQGSEA. There are 14 residues in the CDR3. The CDR3 reads CSATGIENTGELFF. CDR3 coding DNA: TGCAGCGCAACAGGGATAGAGAACACCGGGGAGCTGTTTTTT.

This clonotype was seen many times. The gene calls are TRBV15 and TRBJ2-6; D is unclear. From germline, CDR1 is LNHNV and CDR2 YYDKDF (reference sequence). Trimming stripped 0 bases from V and 2 bases from J, with 5 bases between. This CDR3 comprises 15 residues. The CDR3 protein is CATSRDRAGANVLTF. The CDR3 nucleotides are TGTGCCACCAGCAGAGACAGAGCTGGGGCCAACGTCCTGACTTTC.

This clonotype was counted ten times or more. The V call is TRBV6-8, the J call TRBJ2-6; D could derive from TRBD1 or TRBD2 (6 bases each). The V gene lost 0 bases and the J gene lost 1 base, with 13 bases spanning the gap. This CDR3 comprises 18 residues. CDR1 is MNHGY, CDR2 SAAAGT, per germline. CDR3 loop: CASSYSRGGGSGANVLTF. CDR3 DNA sequence: TGTGCCAGCAGTTACTCGAGAGGAGGGGGGTCTGGGGCCAACGTCCTGACTTTC.

Worth noting for this clonotype: The junction and the germline gene differ at one end; a read error may be behind it. V is TRBV29-1 and J is TRBJ2-1; 9 nucleotides match TRBD2. Germline loops: CDR1 SQVTM, CDR2 ANQGSEA. The CDR3 runs to 16 residues. The CDR3 bases are TGCAGCGTTGCGCAGGGTAGCGGGGGAGTGAACAATGGGCAGTTCTTC. Residues: CSVAQGSGGVNNGQFF.

V gene TRBV19 combines with J gene TRBJ2-3; D gene unclear. Trimming removed 2 bases from V and 5 bases from J, with 8 bases in between. Germline assignment: CDR1 LNHDA and CDR2 SQIVND (reference sequence). CDR3 size: 13 residues. The CDR3 here is CASSIIPQDTQYF. As DNA, the CDR3 is TGTGCCAGTAGTATAATCCCCCAAGATACGCAGTATTTT. The entire variable domain, with the rest obtained from reference TRBV19 and TRBJ2-3, is as follows: DGGITQSPKYLFRKEGQNVTLSCEQNLNHDAMYWYRQDPGQGLRLIYYSQIVNDFQKGDIAEGYSVSREKKESFPLTVTSAQKNPTAFYLCASSIIPQDTQYFGPGTRLTVL.

At least ten counts were recorded for this clonotype. V is TRBV2 and J is TRBJ1-2; D is possibly TRBD1 (5 bases). CDR3 size: 14 residues. V lost 6 bases and J 4 bases, leaving 15 bases between the germline ends. Germline V CDR1 and CDR2: SNHLY, FYNNEI. DNA of the CDR3: TGTGCCAGCAGGGTCCTTAGGGGCCCCTATGGCTACACCTTC. Protein: CASRVLRGPYGYTF.

The table lists this clonotype with many counts. This chain links TRBV2 with TRBJ1-1; TRBD1 matches 8 bases. The CDR3 consists of 11 residues. After removal of 6 bases from V and 10 bases from J, the junction contained 4 bases not matched to a gene. CDR1 is SNHLY, CDR2 FYNNEI, per germline. The CDR3 protein is CASRGQGRAFF. The DNA of the CDR3 is TGTGCCAGCAGAGGACAGGGTCGAGCTTTCTTT.

At least ten counts were recorded for this clonotype. This chain connects TRBV7-2 to TRBJ1-1; no clear D gene. CDR3 length equals 15 residues. Germline CDR1 and CDR2: SGHTA and FQGNSA. Trimming stripped 1 base from V and 1 base from J, with 10 bases between. CDR3 amino acids: CASSLGSAGNTEAFF. The CDR3 DNA is TGTGCCAGCAGCTTAGGGTCGGCAGGGAACACTGAAGCTTTCTTT.

This clonotype was observed a few times. The chain carries TRBV19 and TRBJ2-2, with D perhaps TRBD1 (6 bases). V shed 6 bases and J shed 4 bases, with 21 bases lying between them. CDR1 and CDR2 (germline): LNHDA, SQIVND (reference sequence). This CDR3 comprises 17 residues. The CDR3 nucleotides are TGTGCCAGTAGAAACCCCAACAGGGATTATGGCACCGGGGAGCTGTTTTTT. Amino acids: CASRNPNRDYGTGELFF.

This sequence joins TRBV3-1 and TRBJ1-2; D is uncertain. CDR3 size: 12 residues. V gave up 1 base and J gave up 8 bases, with 8 bases separating them. Germline V gives CDR1 LGHDT, CDR2 YNNKEL (reference sequence). The CDR3: CASSQVSAGYTF. The CDR3 nucleotides are TGTGCCAGCAGCCAAGTCTCGGCAGGCTACACCTTC. Drawing the rest from reference TRBV3-1 and TRBJ1-2, the complete variable domain is DTAVSQTPKYLVTQMGNDKSIKCEQNLGHDTMYWYKQDSKKFLKIMFSYNNKELIINETVPNRFSPKSPDKAHLNLHINSLELGDSAVYFCASSQVSAGYTFGSGTRLTVV.

This clonotype was observed at least ten times. This chain connects TRBV7-2 to TRBJ2-1; tentatively, D is TRBD2 (5 bases). The CDR3 has 13 residues. Per the germline V gene, CDR1 is SGHTA and CDR2 is FQGNSA. V was pared by 8 bases and J by 2 bases, with 10 bases between. The CDR3 DNA sequence: TGTGCCAGCTCCCTCGGGGCCTACAATGAGCAGTTCTTC. Amino acids: CASSLGAYNEQFF.

This clonotype was counted a few times. The gene calls are TRBV29-1 and TRBJ2-6; D remains ambiguous. This CDR3 contains 14 residues. Trimming left V 6 bases short and J 2 bases short, with 11 bases between. In germline, CDR1 is SQVTM, CDR2 ANQGSEA. The CDR3 reads CSVRGSPGANVLTF. For the CDR3, the DNA is TGCAGCGTCCGTGGCAGCCCTGGGGCCAACGTCCTGACTTTC.

This clonotype was observed at least ten times. This chain connects TRBV7-2 to TRBJ1-6; tentatively, D is TRBD1 (5 bases). The germline CDR1 and CDR2 sequences are SGHTA and FQGNSA. V was shortened by 1 base and J by 0 bases, with 13 bases between the two germline ends. This CDR3 is 18 amino acids long. CDR3 bases: TGTGCCAGCAGCTTAGATGGGGCGGCGAGCTCCTATAATTCACCCCTCCACTTT. It codes for CASSLDGAASSYNSPLHF.

This clonotype was observed at least ten times. This chain links TRBV7-2 with TRBJ1-3, with TRBD1 matching 8 bases. Trimming removed 5 bases from V and 4 bases from J; junction bases left unmatched: 7. The CDR3 loop spans 15 amino acids. Germline CDR1 reads SGHTA; CDR2 reads FQGNSA. The chain's CDR3 is CASSLRTGTGNTIYF. CDR3 nucleotide sequence: TGTGCCAGCAGCCTAAGGACAGGGACCGGAAACACCATATATTTT.

This clonotype was observed a few times. This chain links TRBV2 with TRBJ2-6; 10 nucleotides match TRBD1. V was pared by 11 bases and J by 1 base, with 2 bases of the junction left unmatched. Germline V gene sequence: CDR1 SNHLY, CDR2 FYNNEI. The CDR3 covers 14 residues. CDR3 DNA: TGTGCCGGGGACAGGGGTTCTGGGGCCAACGTCCTGACTTTC. This gives the protein CAGDRGSGANVLTF.

In its sample, this clonotype was seen many times. The rearrangement uses TRBV6-2 or TRBV6-3 and TRBJ1-5; the D gene is possibly TRBD1 (6 bases). V was cut by 6 bases and J by 2 bases, with 11 bases left in between. CDR3 length: 14 residues. The V gene's germline CDR1 is MNHEY and CDR2 SVGEGT. CDR3 amino acids: CASSRDNGNQPQHF. CDR3 coding DNA: TGTGCCAGCAGCCGGGACAACGGCAATCAGCCCCAGCATTTT.

This clonotype has a handful of counts. J is TRBJ1-6 and V is TRBV10-3, with 10 bases identical to TRBD1. Germline V CDR1 and CDR2: ENHRY, SYGVKD. There are 20 residues in the CDR3. V lost 0 bases and J lost 5; bases outside the gene matches: 13. The CDR3 sequence is CAISESLLRDRGFDNSPLHF. CDR3 DNA: TGTGCCATCAGTGAGTCGCTATTAAGGGACAGGGGATTCGATAATTCACCCCTCCACTTT.

The V call is TRBV5-1, the J call TRBJ2-3, with D possibly matching TRBD2 (5 bases). Per germline, CDR1 SGHRS and CDR2 YFSETQ. The CDR3 sequence is 17 residues long. Trimming removed 3 bases at V and 2 bases at J, with 19 bases between. The DNA of the CDR3 is TGCGCCAGCAGCTCTGACCCTAGGCGGGTTTACACAGATACGCAGTATTTT. It translates to CASSSDPRRVYTDTQYF.